This TCR beta chain originates from a study of shared clonotypes between healthy human individuals. In the study overall: Aged 18 to 49, the donors were a couple of women and a few men.

Germline CDR1 and CDR2: MDHEN and SYDVKM. The CDR3 loop spans 16 amino acids. V was shortened by 6 bases and J by 2 bases, with 16 bases between the two germline ends. Worth noting for this clone: The antigen is unknown.

Regarding the study as a whole: Shared clonotypes: approximately 4.5% naive CD4, around 3.7% naive CD8, under 2.5% memory CD4, about 0.41% memory CD8.

Generated by immunoSEQ multiplex PCR, the TCRdb table keeps only in-frame clones and is missing some. The sample lists more than 850,000 clones; more than 75% were seen once. Sequenced sample: memory CD4+ T cells from PBMCs. Subset denoted: CD45RA-negative fraction. The receptor was isolated from a man younger than 35 in good health. Some clones in this sample may be carry-over from other donors' samples. The chain has TRBV28 and TRBJ2-2; D is uncertain. The CDR3 sequence is CASSIFRSPNTGELFF. Here the CDR3 DNA reads TGTGCCAGCAGCATCTTTAGGTCCCCTAACACCGGGGAGCTGTTTTTT.